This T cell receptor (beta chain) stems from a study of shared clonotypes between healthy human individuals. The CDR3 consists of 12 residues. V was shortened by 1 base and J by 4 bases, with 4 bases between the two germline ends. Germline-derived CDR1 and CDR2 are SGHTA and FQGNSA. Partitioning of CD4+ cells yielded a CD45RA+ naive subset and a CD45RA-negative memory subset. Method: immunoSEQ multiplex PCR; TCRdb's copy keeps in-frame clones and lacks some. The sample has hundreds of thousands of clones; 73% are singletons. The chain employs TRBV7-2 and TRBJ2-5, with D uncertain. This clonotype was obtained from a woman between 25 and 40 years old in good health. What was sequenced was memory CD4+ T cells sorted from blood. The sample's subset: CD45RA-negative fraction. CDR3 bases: TGTGCCAGCAGCTTAGTTAGAGAGACCCAGTACTTC. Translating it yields CASSLVRETQYF.